This T cell receptor (beta chain) was identified in a study of Ad26.COV2.S vaccination and SARS-CoV-2 variants. Study context: The donor belonged to the COV1001 Ad26.COV2.S trial arm. In the study, Ad26.COV2.S was injected intramuscularly once, or twice 56 days apart. Study-wide findings and caveats: Spike-specific TCR breadth was greater after Ad26.COV2.S than placebo. It was reported that spike-specific CD8+ and CD4+ T cell responses were substantially broad after vaccination.

This clone has only one observation. What it recognizes is unknown. The treatment: about 20 received Ad26.COV2.S at low or high dose, single or two shots; about five received placebo; per-sample allocation not given. Repertoires come from day 63 after the first vaccine or placebo injection. Clones were sequenced by immunoSEQ multiplex PCR, and TCRdb holds only the in-frame ones, with some missing. The data show over 250,000 clones, around 87% seen once. The sequenced sample was peripheral blood, obtained in a trial of Ad26.COV2.S vaccine versus placebo. The origin of this receptor is a person between 18 and 60 years old who received the Ad26.COV2.S COVID-19 vaccine or a placebo.

The chain's CDR3 is CASSSFRVNTGELFF. CDR3 sequence (DNA): TGTGCCAGCAGTTCATTCAGGGTGAACACCGGGGAGCTGTTTTTT. The rearrangement joins TRBV27 to TRBJ2-2; tentatively, D is TRBD1 (5 bases). The V gene's germline CDR1 is MNHEY and CDR2 SMNVEV (reference sequence). Trimming removed 4 bases at V and 1 base at J, with 10 bases between. CDR3 length: 15 residues.